The rows below give T cell receptor beta chains drawn from one sample of a study of breast tumors, draining lymph nodes, adjacent tissues. TCRdb itself ran the multiplex PCR reads through MiXCR, one entry per CDR3 protein. The sample records approximately 150,000 distinct CDR3 sequences, around 35% being singletons. The sequenced material came from axillary lymph node tissue. The receptor source for this set is a female donor with breast cancer. Some clones in this sample may be carry-over from other donors' samples. Each CDR3 is given with its conserved first and last residue. D genes are given only for firm matches. Only part of the rows carry a size: once, few, many, or a class if the clone is expanded.

>TRBV20-1|-|TRBJ2-7|-
TGCAGTGCTAGAGCCTCTTCCCGCCCCTACGAGCAGTACTTC
CSARASSRPYEQYF
>TRBV14|TRBD1|TRBJ2-3|-
TGTGCCAGCAGCCAAGCCGGGACAGGGGAAGATACGCAGTACTTT
CASSQAGTGEDTQYF
>TRBV5-1|-|TRBJ2-7|many
TGCGCCAGCAGCTTGGAGGGGGGGATCTTATACGAGCAGTACTTC
CASSLEGGILYEQYF
>TRBV9|-|TRBJ2-7|many
TGTGCCAGCAGCCACCAGGTGGGAGCGGAAGAGCAGTACTTC
CASSHQVGAEEQYF
>TRBV29-1|TRBD1|TRBJ1-2|-
TGCAGCGTCGGGGGGGCAGGGGGCGCGGGCTATGGCTACACCTTC
CSVGGAGGAGYGYTF
>TRBV5-4|TRBD1|TRBJ1-2|few
TGTGCCAACAGCTCGGACAGGGCCAAGGGCTACACCTTC
CANSSDRAKGYTF
>TRBV19|-|TRBJ2-7|-
TGTGCCAGTAGTGGGGACAACTACGAGCAGTACTTC
CASSGDNYEQYF
>TRBV6-1|-|TRBJ1-4|many
TGTGCCAGCAATCTTGCCGGAAAACTGTTTTTT
CASNLAGKLFF
>TRBV11-2|TRBD1|TRBJ1-6|many
TGTGCCAGCAGCCAAACGACAGGGGGGAATTCACCCCTCCACTTT
CASSQTTGGNSPLHF
>TRBV6-1|TRBD2|TRBJ2-1|-
TGTGCCAGCGGAACTAGCGGGAGGCCTCTCAATGAGCAGTTCTTC
CASGTSGRPLNEQFF
>TRBV3-1|-|TRBJ2-7|many
TGTGCCAGCAGCCAAGTAGAGGACGAGCAGTACTTC
CASSQVEDEQYF